This T cell receptor (beta chain) was sequenced in a study of control samples from healthy donors and cancer patients. CDR1 and CDR2 from the germline V gene are SEHNR and FQNEAQ (reference sequence). The CDR3 runs 16 residues. V was pared by 9 bases and J by 8 bases, with 20 bases of the junction left unmatched. Method: immunoSEQ multiplex PCR; TCRdb's copy keeps in-frame clones and lacks some. The data contain about 140,000 clones, more than 85% of them seen just once; the ten biggest clones take up approximately 2.9%. The sequence derives from a man between 25 and 39 years old in good health. The chain combines TRBV7-9 with TRBJ1-2; TRBD1 agrees at 8 bases. Material for sequencing was blood. CDR3 sequence (DNA): TGTGCCAGTATCATAGCCCGGGACAGGTTTGCGGAAGGCTACACCTTC. Protein sequence: CASIIARDRFAEGYTF.